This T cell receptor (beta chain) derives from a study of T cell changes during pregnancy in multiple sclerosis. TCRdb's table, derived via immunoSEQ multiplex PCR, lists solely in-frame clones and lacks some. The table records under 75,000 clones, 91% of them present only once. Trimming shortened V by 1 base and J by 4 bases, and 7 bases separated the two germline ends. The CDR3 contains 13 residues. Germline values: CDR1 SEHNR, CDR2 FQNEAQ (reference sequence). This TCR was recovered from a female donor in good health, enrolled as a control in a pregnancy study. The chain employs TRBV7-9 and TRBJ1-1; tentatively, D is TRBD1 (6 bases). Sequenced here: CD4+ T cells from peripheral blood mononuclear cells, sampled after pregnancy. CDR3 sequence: CASSLEGGTEAFF. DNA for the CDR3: TGTGCCAGCAGCTTAGAAGGGGGCACTGAAGCTTTCTTT. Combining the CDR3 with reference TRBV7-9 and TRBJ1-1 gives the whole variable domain DTGVSQNPRHKITKRGQNVTFRCDPISEHNRLYWYRQTLGQGPEFLTYFQNEAQLEKSRLLSDRFSAERPKGSFSTLEIQRTEQGDSAMYLCASSLEGGTEAFFGQGTRLTVV.